The next 31 T cell receptor beta chains were all read from a single sample in a study of cytomegalovirus exposure and HLA in healthy donors. Researchers ran the PCR with 60 Vbeta and 13 Jbeta primers. The method was immunoSEQ multiplex PCR; TCRdb's version includes in-frame clones alone and lacks a portion of them. Of about 160,000 clones listed, 82% are singletons. The sample consisted of PBMCs. Receptors were obtained from a girl aged 10-17 years in good health and CMV-seropositive.

The rearrangement joins TRBV18 to TRBJ2-5; 10 bases map to TRBD1. CDR3 length: 18 residues. V lost 6 bases, J lost 1 base, and 14 bases stayed unmatched. Germline CDR1 reads KGHSH; CDR2 reads LQKENI. Here the CDR3 reads CASSPAGGTGDFQETQYF. Written as DNA, the CDR3 is TGTGCCAGCTCCCCCGCGGGCGGGACAGGGGACTTCCAAGAGACCCAGTACTTC.

Only a few counts were recorded for this clone. This rearrangement joins TRBV9 to TRBJ2-3, with D tentatively TRBD2 (5 bases). The germline V gene encodes CDR1 SGDLS and CDR2 YYNGEE. Trimming removed 3 bases at V and 3 bases at J, with 17 bases between. The CDR3 covers 16 residues. The chain's CDR3 is CASSGDTQRITDTQYF. For the CDR3, the DNA is TGTGCCAGCAGCGGTGATACACAGCGGATTACAGATACGCAGTATTTT.

This sequence joins TRBV9 and TRBJ2-5, with D uncertain. Germline V gene lookup returns CDR1 SGDLS and CDR2 YYNGEE. V shed 4 bases and J shed 0 bases, with 10 bases lying between them. The CDR3 has 14 amino acids. For the CDR3, the DNA is TGTGCCAGCAGCCCGCGTGGTAACCAAGAGACCCAGTACTTC. Residues: CASSPRGNQETQYF.

The V and J genes are TRBV7-9 and TRBJ1-1, with a possible D match to TRBD1 (5 bases). The germline V gene has CDR1 SEHNR and CDR2 FQNEAQ (reference sequence). The CDR3 covers 15 residues. Trimming removed 5 bases at V and 3 bases at J, with 16 bases between. The CDR3 here is CASSLGTASDTEAFF. The CDR3 bases are TGTGCCAGCAGCCTGGGGACTGCCTCTGACACTGAAGCTTTCTTT.

The chain recombines TRBV28 with TRBJ1-3; no reliable D call. The CDR3 consists of 13 residues. CDR1 MDHEN and CDR2 SYDVKM come from the germline V gene. Trimming pared 5 bases from V and 4 bases from J, leaving 9 bases between. In nucleotides, the CDR3 is TGTGCCAGCAGTACAACATACGGAAACACCATATATTTT. The encoded protein is CASSTTYGNTIYF.

V and J are TRBV28 and TRBJ2-3, with D possibly TRBD1 on 5 matching bases. The germline CDR1 and CDR2 sequences are MDHEN and SYDVKM. The ends were cut back, 3 bases at V and 2 bases at J, with 12 bases in the middle. The CDR3 is 15 residues long. CDR3 in amino acids: CASSFMTANTDTQYF. CDR3 nucleotides: TGTGCCAGCAGTTTTATGACAGCGAACACAGATACGCAGTATTTT.

The rearrangement links TRBV19 to TRBJ1-4, with D unresolved. CDR1 and CDR2 from the germline V gene are LNHDA and SQIVND (reference sequence). The CDR3 extends over 11 amino acids. Between the trimmed V and J ends, which lost 7 bases and 8 bases, there was a span of 8 bases. CDR3: CASKSSEKLFF. The DNA of the CDR3 is TGTGCCAGTAAGTCGAGCGAAAAACTGTTTTTT. Filled out from reference TRBV19 and TRBJ1-4, the complete variable domain reads DGGITQSPKYLFRKEGQNVTLSCEQNLNHDAMYWYRQDPGQGLRLIYYSQIVNDFQKGDIAEGYSVSREKKESFPLTVTSAQKNPTAFYLCASKSSEKLFFGSGTQLSVL.

The chain uses TRBV7-9 and TRBJ2-7, with a weak D call TRBD2 (6 bases). Trimming shortened V by 5 bases and J by 5 bases, and 25 bases separated the two germline ends. This CDR3 contains 17 residues. CDR1 is SEHNR, CDR2 FQNEAQ, per germline (reference sequence). The CDR3 here is CASSLRGTDLGIDEQYF. CDR3 nucleotide sequence: TGTGCCAGCAGCCTCCGGGGGACGGACTTAGGGATAGACGAGCAGTACTTC.

The chain joins TRBV7-9 to TRBJ2-1; tentatively, D is TRBD2 (5 bases). Germline V CDR1 and CDR2: SEHNR, FQNEAQ (reference sequence). The CDR3 is made up of 16 amino acids. The V and J ends lost 2 bases and 5 bases respectively, with 16 bases between them. The CDR3 is CASSLLRQADHNEQFF. The CDR3 DNA is TGTGCCAGCAGCTTACTCCGCCAAGCGGACCACAATGAGCAGTTCTTC.

This clone was detected a few times. The V gene is TRBV19, the J gene TRBJ2-7; weak D call: TRBD2 (6 bases). V was trimmed by 9 bases and J by 2 bases, leaving 17 bases between them. This CDR3 is built from 14 residues. Per germline, CDR1 LNHDA and CDR2 SQIVND (reference sequence). CDR3 amino acids: CASTSGEMPYEQYF. The DNA for the CDR3 is TGTGCCAGCACATCGGGGGAGATGCCCTACGAGCAGTACTTC.

This sequence joins TRBV30 and TRBJ2-7; 9 bases are a match to TRBD1. The germline V gene encodes CDR1 GTSNPN and CDR2 SVGIG (reference sequence). The CDR3 has 14 amino acids. Trimming at V came to 7 bases and at J to 4 bases, leaving 11 bases not matched to a gene. The CDR3 nucleotides read TGTGCCTCCGAGGGGCGGGACAGGGTTTACGAGCAGTACTTC. Translation gives CASEGRDRVYEQYF.

The chain links TRBV27 to TRBJ1-2; D not resolved. CDR3 length: 16 residues. Germline V lookup: CDR1 MNHEY, CDR2 SMNVEV (reference sequence). V lost 0 bases to trimming and J lost 4 bases, with 15 bases between them. The CDR3: CASSLSWQAPLYGYTF. The CDR3 DNA reads TGTGCCAGCAGTTTATCATGGCAGGCCCCCCTCTATGGCTACACCTTC.

V and J are TRBV5-4 and TRBJ2-5; D possibly corresponds to TRBD2 (7 bases). Germline CDR1 and CDR2: SGHNT and YYREEE (reference sequence). This CDR3 has 16 residues. Trimming took 3 bases from V and 3 from J, leaving 18 bases between them. Written as DNA, the CDR3 is TGTGCCAGCAGCTCCCGGGGGGCTAGCGTTGAAGAGACCCAGTACTTC. It yields the protein CASSSRGASVEETQYF.

This clone was counted only a few times. The rearrangement joins TRBV27 to TRBJ2-2, with a weak D call TRBD2 (5 bases). The CDR3 spans 12 residues. In germline, CDR1 is MNHEY, CDR2 SMNVEV (reference sequence). V lost 8 bases and J lost 6, with 10 bases in between. The CDR3: CASGLLAGELFF. In DNA form, the CDR3 reads TGTGCCAGCGGACTGTTGGCCGGGGAGCTGTTTTTT.

This clone was seen once. The V call is TRBV4-1, the J call TRBJ2-1, with 11 bases matching TRBD2. Germline V gene lookup returns CDR1 MGHRA and CDR2 YSYEKL. V was pared by 4 bases and J by 6 bases, with 8 bases of the junction left unmatched. The CDR3 runs 16 residues. Here the CDR3 reads CASSPSWLAGGNEQFF. The CDR3 DNA sequence: TGCGCCAGCAGCCCCTCCTGGCTAGCGGGAGGCAATGAGCAGTTCTTC.

V gene TRBV30 combines with J gene TRBJ2-1; 8 bases align to TRBD2. The CDR3 contains 15 residues. CDR1 and CDR2 from the germline V gene are GTSNPN and SVGIG (reference sequence). Unmatched junction bases numbered 3, after V lost 2 bases and J lost 0 bases. CDR3 region: CAWSPGTSSYNEQFF. The CDR3 coding sequence is TGTGCCTGGAGTCCCGGGACTAGCTCCTACAATGAGCAGTTCTTC.

This clone was seen a handful of times. This sequence joins TRBV9 and TRBJ2-5; 9 bases fit TRBD2. This CDR3 spans 16 amino acids. Trimming removed 0 bases from V and 3 bases from J; junction bases left unmatched: 6. Per germline, CDR1 SGDLS and CDR2 YYNGEE. The CDR3 coding sequence is TGTGCCAGCAGCGTAGGCAGCGGGGGGCGAGAAGAGACCCAGTACTTC. Its translation: CASSVGSGGREETQYF.

This clone was observed a few times. The chain carries TRBV9 and TRBJ2-1; maybe TRBD2 (6 bases). Germline assignment: CDR1 SGDLS and CDR2 YYNGEE. CDR3 length equals 14 residues. V was cut by 0 bases and J by 3 bases, with 7 bases left in between. The DNA of the CDR3 is TGTGCCAGCAGCGTAGGGGGAGGCTACAATGAGCAGTTCTTC. As protein: CASSVGGGYNEQFF.

The V and J genes are TRBV6-5 and TRBJ1-1, with TRBD1 as a possible D gene (6 bases). V was clipped by 8 bases and J by 4 bases, with 11 bases between them. The CDR3 consists of 12 residues. The germline CDR1 and CDR2 sequences are MNHEY and SVGAGI. The CDR3 nucleotides are TGTGCCAGCCGGCGCAGGGGCACTGAAGCTTTCTTT. Amino acids: CASRRRGTEAFF.

The chain carries TRBV4-3 and TRBJ2-7; D possibly corresponds to TRBD2 (6 bases). Germline assignment: CDR1 LGHNA and CDR2 YSLEER. The CDR3 extends over 16 amino acids. Trimming pared 3 bases from V and 5 bases from J, leaving 20 bases between. The CDR3 is CASSQYRGTTPDEQYF. The CDR3 DNA reads TGCGCCAGCAGCCAGTACCGCGGGACCACACCCGACGAGCAGTACTTC.

CDR3 region: CASSEAVEDTQYF. The DNA of the CDR3 is TGTGCCAGCAGCGAAGCGGTGGAAGATACGCAGTATTTT. The chain employs TRBV9 and TRBJ2-3, with D possibly TRBD2 on 5 matching bases. This CDR3 comprises 13 residues. Germline V CDR1 and CDR2: SGDLS, YYNGEE. Trimming stripped 3 bases from V and 5 bases from J, with 10 bases between. Together with reference TRBV9 and TRBJ2-3, the CDR3 gives the full variable domain: DSGVTQTPKHLITATGQRVTLRCSPRSGDLSVYWYQQSLDQGLQFLIQYYNGEERAKGNILERFSAQQFPDLHSELNLSSLELGDSALYFCASSEAVEDTQYFGPGTRLTVL.

The rearrangement links TRBV6-1 to TRBJ1-4; weak D call: TRBD1 (5 bases). CDR3 length: 13 residues. V was trimmed by 6 bases and J by 6 bases, leaving 11 bases between them. CDR1 is MNHNS, CDR2 SASEGT, per germline. DNA for the CDR3: TGTGCCAGCAGAGGACCGGGGGATGAAAAACTGTTTTTT. Encoded protein: CASRGPGDEKLFF.

V is TRBV27 and J is TRBJ1-2; D might be TRBD1 (6 bases). Germline V gene lookup returns CDR1 MNHEY and CDR2 SMNVEV (reference sequence). V was clipped by 6 bases and J by 0 bases, with 8 bases between them. The CDR3 has 13 residues. The CDR3 region has the DNA TGTGCCAGCAGCGACAGGCCTAACTATGGCTACACCTTC. Amino acids: CASSDRPNYGYTF.

This clone was picked up one time. This chain uses TRBV12-5 with TRBJ2-7, with 7 nucleotides matching TRBD2. The CDR3 is made up of 14 amino acids. The V gene's germline CDR1 is LGHNT and CDR2 FRNRAP. V gave up 1 base and J gave up 2 bases; unmatched junction bases: 2. The CDR3 here is CASGLGLAPYEQYF. The CDR3 DNA follows: TGTGCTAGTGGTTTGGGACTAGCCCCCTACGAGCAGTACTTC.

This chain links TRBV30 with TRBJ2-7; D call uncertain. V lost 3 bases and J lost 7, with 16 bases in between. Germline CDR1 and CDR2: GTSNPN and SVGIG (reference sequence). The CDR3 is made up of 13 amino acids. This CDR3 reads CAWSPVPLREQYF. DNA of the CDR3: TGTGCCTGGAGCCCCGTCCCGTTGAGGGAGCAGTACTTC.

The CDR3 loop reads CASSRDRGQCEYF. The CDR3, as DNA: TGTGCCAGCAGCCGGGACAGGGGGCAGTGCGAGTACTTC. This chain uses TRBV6-5 with TRBJ2-4; the match to TRBD1 covers 12 bases. This CDR3 region has 13 residues. The V gene's germline CDR1 is MNHEY and CDR2 SVGAGI. The trim removed 6 bases at V and 14 bases at J, leaving 8 bases unmatched.

The chain uses TRBV7-8 and TRBJ1-2; 8 bases are a match to TRBD1. Germline-derived CDR1 and CDR2 are SGHVS and FQNEAQ. The junction had 3 bases not matched to a gene; V was cut back by 2 bases and J by 7 bases. The CDR3 has 13 residues. The CDR3 here is CASSLQGAGGYTF. For the CDR3, the DNA is TGTGCCAGCAGCTTACAGGGGGCGGGTGGCTACACCTTC.

This chain links TRBV29-1 with TRBJ2-7, with TRBD2 matching over 11 bases. The CDR3 runs to 15 residues. CDR1 is SQVTM, CDR2 ANQGSEA, per germline. The J segment lost 5 bases and the V segment lost 4 bases, leaving 10 bases of the junction unmatched. DNA of the CDR3: TGCAGCGTTGTCACTAGCGGGAGTTCTAGCCACGAGCAGTACTTC. Protein: CSVVTSGSSSHEQYF.

CDR3: CASSVGGRAAGELFF. The DNA for the CDR3 is TGTGCCAGCAGCGTAGGTGGGAGGGCCGCCGGGGAGCTGTTTTTT. The chain uses TRBV9 and TRBJ2-2, with 7 bases fitting TRBD2. CDR3 length: 15 amino acids. Unmatched junction bases numbered 5, after V lost 0 bases and J lost 6 bases. Germline loops: CDR1 SGDLS, CDR2 YYNGEE.

This chain uses TRBV25-1 with TRBJ2-7, with TRBD2 as a possible D gene (7 bases). Germline assignment: CDR1 MGHDK and CDR2 SYGVNS. V lost 4 bases, J lost 2 bases, and 24 bases lay in between. CDR3 length: 18 amino acids. The CDR3 DNA is TGTGCCAGCAGTGTACGCGCGGGGGCGCGGTTAGGTGCCTACGAGCAGTACTTC. Its translation is CASSVRAGARLGAYEQYF.

This clone was counted a few times. This chain connects TRBV6-1 to TRBJ1-1; possible D gene TRBD1, 6 bases. The length of the CDR3 is 15 residues. Germline V gene data show CDR1 as MNHNS and CDR2 as SASEGT. Trimming took 7 bases from V and 2 from J, leaving 17 bases between them. CDR3 bases: TGTGCCAGCACGGGGGGGGCCCTGGGCAACACTGAAGCTTTCTTT. It specifies CASTGGALGNTEAFF.